The rows below give T cell receptor beta chains drawn from one sample of a study of T-cell reconstitution after alpha-beta-depleted transplantation in children. MiXCR, run by TCRdb on the PCR reads, gives a single entry per CDR3 protein. The data hold roughly 300,000 distinct CDR3 sequences, with about 9.4% observed a single time. Here the sequenced sample was PBMCs from the stem cell graft donor, taken from the stem cell graft. These receptors originate from a human donor who donated a stem cell graft to a child with acute lymphoblastic leukemia. Both conserved end residues are part of each CDR3. Each record gives: clone size, V gene, J gene, D gene, CDR3 DNA, CDR3 protein. D genes are given only for firm matches. A row's size may be missing; if present it is once, few, many or a size class.

clone_size: few; v_call: TRBV24-1; j_call: TRBJ1-5; d_call: -; cdr3_nt: TGTGCCACCAGTGACGGGGGAGTTAGCAATCAGCCCCAGCATTTT; cdr3_aa: CATSDGGVSNQPQHF
clone_size: -; v_call: TRBV20-1; j_call: TRBJ2-3; d_call: -; cdr3_nt: TGCAGTGCCACGGACTCCACAGATACGCAGTATTTT; cdr3_aa: CSATDSTDTQYF
clone_size: many; v_call: TRBV4-1; j_call: TRBJ2-7; d_call: TRBD1; cdr3_nt: TGCGCCAGCAGCAACAGGGGTTCCTACGAGCAGTACTTC; cdr3_aa: CASSNRGSYEQYF
clone_size: few; v_call: TRBV4-1; j_call: TRBJ2-1; d_call: -; cdr3_nt: TGCGCCAGCAGCACGCAGCGGAAGCAGTTCTTC; cdr3_aa: CASSTQRKQFF
clone_size: many; v_call: TRBV6-5; j_call: TRBJ2-1; d_call: TRBD2; cdr3_nt: TGTGCCAGCAGTTACGGGGGGACTAGCGGATACAATGAGCAGTTCTTC; cdr3_aa: CASSYGGTSGYNEQFF
clone_size: -; v_call: TRBV2; j_call: TRBJ1-1; d_call: -; cdr3_nt: TGTGCCAGCAGTGGGGGGGGCATCCAAGTCGCTGAAGCTTTCTTT; cdr3_aa: CASSGGGIQVAEAFF
clone_size: many; v_call: TRBV12-3/TRBV12-4; j_call: TRBJ1-1; d_call: -; cdr3_nt: TGTGCCAGCGGAAACACTGAAGCTTTCTTT; cdr3_aa: CASGNTEAFF
clone_size: many; v_call: TRBV20-1; j_call: TRBJ1-5; d_call: TRBD1; cdr3_nt: TGCAGTGCTGGAGGACAGGGGGTAGGGAATCAGCCCCAGCATTTT; cdr3_aa: CSAGGQGVGNQPQHF
clone_size: -; v_call: TRBV7-9; j_call: TRBJ2-5; d_call: TRBD2; cdr3_nt: TGTGCCAGCAGCTTGCTTAGCGGGAGCCTCGGAGAGACCCAGTACTTC; cdr3_aa: CASSLLSGSLGETQYF
clone_size: few; v_call: TRBV7-9; j_call: TRBJ2-1; d_call: TRBD2; cdr3_nt: TGTGCCAGCAGCTTAGGGCCTAGCGGGCGCTACAATGAGCAGTTCTTC; cdr3_aa: CASSLGPSGRYNEQFF
clone_size: few; v_call: TRBV24-1; j_call: TRBJ2-1; d_call: TRBD2; cdr3_nt: TGTGCCACCAACGCGGGAGGCTACAATGAGCAGTTCTTC; cdr3_aa: CATNAGGYNEQFF
clone_size: few; v_call: TRBV5-1; j_call: TRBJ1-6; d_call: -; cdr3_nt: TGCGCCAGCAGCCCAACCGGGACAAATTATAATTCACCCCTCCACTTT; cdr3_aa: CASSPTGTNYNSPLHF
clone_size: -; v_call: TRBV3-1; j_call: TRBJ1-1; d_call: -; cdr3_nt: TGTGCCAGCAGCCAAGAAGGTACAGGGAACACTGAAGCTTTCTTT; cdr3_aa: CASSQEGTGNTEAFF
clone_size: few; v_call: TRBV10-3; j_call: TRBJ2-2; d_call: -; cdr3_nt: TGTGCCATCAGTCCGAGGACTTCCGGGGAGCTGTTTTTT; cdr3_aa: CAISPRTSGELFF
clone_size: -; v_call: TRBV29-1; j_call: TRBJ1-1; d_call: -; cdr3_nt: TGCAGCGTTGAAAGGGGGAACTTTCTGATGCCTGAAGCTTTCTTT; cdr3_aa: CSVERGNFLMPEAFF
clone_size: -; v_call: TRBV27; j_call: TRBJ2-7; d_call: TRBD2; cdr3_nt: TGTGCCAGCACCCTAGCCCGGGGGGGGCCCTACGAGCAGTACTTC; cdr3_aa: CASTLARGGPYEQYF
clone_size: -; v_call: TRBV20-1; j_call: TRBJ2-1; d_call: TRBD2; cdr3_nt: TGCAGTGTTGCGACTAGCGGGAGCGGAACCTACAATGAGCAGTTCTTC; cdr3_aa: CSVATSGSGTYNEQFF
clone_size: -; v_call: TRBV28; j_call: TRBJ2-7; d_call: -; cdr3_nt: TGTGCCAGCAGTTTATCGGTGGCTAGACTTAGGAGCTCCTACGAGCAGTACTTC; cdr3_aa: CASSLSVARLRSSYEQYF
clone_size: -; v_call: TRBV7-9; j_call: TRBJ1-5; d_call: -; cdr3_nt: TGTGCCAGCAGCTTAACGGCTGTTGGGGCCAATCAGCCCCAGCATTTT; cdr3_aa: CASSLTAVGANQPQHF
clone_size: -; v_call: TRBV28; j_call: TRBJ2-1; d_call: -; cdr3_nt: TGTGCCAGCACCGCAGGGTACGGGGCTTTAGTGGGAACGGGGTACGATGAGCAGTTCTTC; cdr3_aa: CASTAGYGALVGTGYDEQFF
clone_size: few; v_call: TRBV4-2; j_call: TRBJ2-5; d_call: TRBD2; cdr3_nt: TGTGCCAGCAGCCAAGTACTAGCGGGAAATAGAGAGACCCAGTACTTC; cdr3_aa: CASSQVLAGNRETQYF
clone_size: few; v_call: TRBV7-2; j_call: TRBJ1-6; d_call: TRBD1; cdr3_nt: TGTGCCAGCAGCTTAGCCCAGGGGGCTGTCTCACCCCTCCACTTT; cdr3_aa: CASSLAQGAVSPLHF
clone_size: -; v_call: TRBV18; j_call: TRBJ1-1; d_call: -; cdr3_nt: TGTGCCAGCTCACCCAAACAGGGCACTGAAGCTTTCTTT; cdr3_aa: CASSPKQGTEAFF
clone_size: many; v_call: TRBV29-1; j_call: TRBJ1-2; d_call: -; cdr3_nt: TGCAGCGTCGCCGACAGGAGATATGGCTACACCTTC; cdr3_aa: CSVADRRYGYTF
clone_size: -; v_call: TRBV19; j_call: TRBJ1-3; d_call: -; cdr3_nt: TGTGCCAGCTCCTCCGGGGGAAACACCATATATTTT; cdr3_aa: CASSSGGNTIYF
clone_size: many; v_call: TRBV5-1; j_call: TRBJ2-7; d_call: TRBD2; cdr3_nt: TGTGCCAGCAGTCCCGGGACTAGCGGTACCTACGAGCAGTACTTC; cdr3_aa: CASSPGTSGTYEQYF
clone_size: -; v_call: TRBV7-6; j_call: TRBJ2-2; d_call: TRBD1; cdr3_nt: TGTGCCAGCAGCATGGACAGGGGAACCGGGGAGCTGTTTTTT; cdr3_aa: CASSMDRGTGELFF
clone_size: many; v_call: TRBV5-1; j_call: TRBJ2-7; d_call: -; cdr3_nt: TGCGCCAGCAGCTTGGGCGCCTACAACGAGCAGTACTTC; cdr3_aa: CASSLGAYNEQYF
clone_size: -; v_call: TRBV3-1; j_call: TRBJ2-7; d_call: TRBD2; cdr3_nt: TGTGCCAGCAGCCAAGTACTAGCGGGAGCCGACGAGCAGTACTTC; cdr3_aa: CASSQVLAGADEQYF
clone_size: many; v_call: TRBV12-3/TRBV12-4; j_call: TRBJ2-2; d_call: TRBD2; cdr3_nt: TGTGCCAGCAGCCCCGCTAGCGGGAGGGCCAACGGCGGGGAGCTGTTTTTT; cdr3_aa: CASSPASGRANGGELFF
clone_size: few; v_call: TRBV5-1; j_call: TRBJ2-3; d_call: TRBD2; cdr3_nt: TGCGCCAGCAAGCGGGGGAGCCTTAGCGGGAGCACAGATACGCAGTATTTT; cdr3_aa: CASKRGSLSGSTDTQYF
clone_size: few; v_call: TRBV6-1; j_call: TRBJ2-1; d_call: TRBD2; cdr3_nt: TGTGCCAGCAACCCCTGGCCCCTCGCGGGAGGGCTCAATGAGCAGTTCTTC; cdr3_aa: CASNPWPLAGGLNEQFF
clone_size: -; v_call: TRBV5-1; j_call: TRBJ1-4; d_call: -; cdr3_nt: TGCGCCAGCAGCTTGGGGGGCGCTCGGCGGGCTAATGAAAAACTGTTTTTT; cdr3_aa: CASSLGGARRANEKLFF
clone_size: few; v_call: TRBV12-3/TRBV12-4; j_call: TRBJ2-7; d_call: -; cdr3_nt: TGTGCCAGCAGTTTCGGGGTCCTCTACGAGCAGTACTTC; cdr3_aa: CASSFGVLYEQYF
clone_size: -; v_call: TRBV7-2; j_call: TRBJ1-5; d_call: TRBD1; cdr3_nt: TGTGCCAGCAGCCCCAACAGGGGCTATAGCAATCAGCCCCAGCATTTT; cdr3_aa: CASSPNRGYSNQPQHF
clone_size: -; v_call: TRBV24-1; j_call: TRBJ2-5; d_call: TRBD1; cdr3_nt: TGTGCCACCAGTGATCGGGACAGGATTAAAGAGACCCAGTACTTC; cdr3_aa: CATSDRDRIKETQYF
clone_size: many; v_call: TRBV7-9; j_call: TRBJ1-6; d_call: -; cdr3_nt: TGTGCCAGCAGCTTAGACGGGACGAATACTTCACCCCTCCACTTT; cdr3_aa: CASSLDGTNTSPLHF